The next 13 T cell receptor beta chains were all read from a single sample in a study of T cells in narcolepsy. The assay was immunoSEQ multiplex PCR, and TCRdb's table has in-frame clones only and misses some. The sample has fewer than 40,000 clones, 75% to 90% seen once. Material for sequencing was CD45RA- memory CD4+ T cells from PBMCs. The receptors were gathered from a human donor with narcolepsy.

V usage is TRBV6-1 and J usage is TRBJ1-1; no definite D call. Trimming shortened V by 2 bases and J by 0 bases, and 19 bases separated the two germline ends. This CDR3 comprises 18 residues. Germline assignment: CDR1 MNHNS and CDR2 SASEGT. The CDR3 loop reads CASSEKGGYEPLNTEAFF. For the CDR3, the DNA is TGTGCCAGCAGTGAAAAGGGCGGATACGAGCCCTTGAACACTGAAGCTTTCTTT.

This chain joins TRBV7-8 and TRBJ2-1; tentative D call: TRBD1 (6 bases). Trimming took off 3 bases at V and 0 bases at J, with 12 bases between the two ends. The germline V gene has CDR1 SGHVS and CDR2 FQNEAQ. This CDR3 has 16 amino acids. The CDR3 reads CASSLLRGNSYNEQFF. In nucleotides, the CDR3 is TGTGCCAGCAGCTTGTTAAGGGGGAACTCCTACAATGAGCAGTTCTTC.

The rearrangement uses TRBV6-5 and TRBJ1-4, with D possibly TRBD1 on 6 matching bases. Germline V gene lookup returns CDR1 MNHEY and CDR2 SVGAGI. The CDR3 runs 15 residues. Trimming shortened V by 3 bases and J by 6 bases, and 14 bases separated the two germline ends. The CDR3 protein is CASSYPQGADEKLFF. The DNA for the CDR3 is TGTGCCAGCAGTTATCCACAGGGTGCGGATGAAAAACTGTTTTTT.

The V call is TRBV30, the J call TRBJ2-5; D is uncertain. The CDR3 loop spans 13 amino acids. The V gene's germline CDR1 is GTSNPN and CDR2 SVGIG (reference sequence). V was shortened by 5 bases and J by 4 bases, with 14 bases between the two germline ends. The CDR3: CAWADWLGETQYF. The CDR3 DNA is TGTGCCTGGGCTGACTGGTTGGGAGAGACCCAGTACTTC.

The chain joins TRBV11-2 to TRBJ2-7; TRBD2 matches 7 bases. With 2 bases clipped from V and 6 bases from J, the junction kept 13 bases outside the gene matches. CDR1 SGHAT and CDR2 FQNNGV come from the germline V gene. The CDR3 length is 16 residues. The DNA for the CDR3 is TGTGCCAGCAGCTTAACCAGCGGGGCCTCACGAGTCGAGCAGTACTTC. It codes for CASSLTSGASRVEQYF. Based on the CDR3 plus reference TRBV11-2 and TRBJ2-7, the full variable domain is EAGVAQSPRYKIIEKRQSVAFWCNPISGHATLYWYQQILGQGPKLLIQFQNNGVVDDSQLPKDRFSAERLKGVDSTLKIQPAKLEDSAVYLCASSLTSGASRVEQYFGPGTRLTVT.

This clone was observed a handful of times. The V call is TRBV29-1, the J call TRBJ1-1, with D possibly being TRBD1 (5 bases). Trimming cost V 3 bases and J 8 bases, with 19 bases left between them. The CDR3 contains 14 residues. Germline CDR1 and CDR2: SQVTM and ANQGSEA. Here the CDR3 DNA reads TGCAGCGTTGAGTGGGGGATGCTTGGCAGAGAAGCTTTCTTT. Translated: CSVEWGMLGREAFF.

This CDR3 reads CASRVQGADGYTF. The CDR3 nucleotides are TGTGCCAGCAGGGTCCAGGGGGCAGATGGCTACACCTTC. The rearrangement links TRBV2 to TRBJ1-2, with 8 positions matching TRBD1. Trimming removed 6 bases from V and 6 bases from J; junction bases left unmatched: 6. The CDR3 consists of 13 residues. Looked up from germline, CDR1 is SNHLY and CDR2 is FYNNEI. The variable domain in full, with the rest retrieved from reference TRBV2 and TRBJ1-2, is EPEVTQTPSHQVTQMGQEVILRCVPISNHLYFYWYRQILGQKVEFLVSFYNNEISEKSEIFDDQFSVERPDGSNFTLKIRSTKLEDSAMYFCASRVQGADGYTFGSGTRLTVV.

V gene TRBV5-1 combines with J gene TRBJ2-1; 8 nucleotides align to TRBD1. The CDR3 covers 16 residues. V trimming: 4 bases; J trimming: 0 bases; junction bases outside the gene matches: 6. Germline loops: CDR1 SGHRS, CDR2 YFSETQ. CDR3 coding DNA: TGCGCCAGCAGCCTCGGGACAGGCGCCTCCTACAATGAGCAGTTCTTC. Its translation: CASSLGTGASYNEQFF.

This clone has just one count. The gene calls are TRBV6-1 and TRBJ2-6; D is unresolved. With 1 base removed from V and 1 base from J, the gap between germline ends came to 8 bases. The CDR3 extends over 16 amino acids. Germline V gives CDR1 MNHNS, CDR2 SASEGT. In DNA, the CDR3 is TGTGCCAGCAGTGAAGGCAAGGGTTCTGGGGCCAACGTCCTGACTTTC. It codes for CASSEGKGSGANVLTF.

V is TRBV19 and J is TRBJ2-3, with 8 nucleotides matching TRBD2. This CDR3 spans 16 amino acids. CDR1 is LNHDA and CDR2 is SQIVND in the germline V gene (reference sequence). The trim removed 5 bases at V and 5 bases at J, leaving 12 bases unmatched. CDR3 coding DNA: TGTGCCAGTAGTGATGGAGCGGGGGCCAGTGGAGATACGCAGTATTTT. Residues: CASSDGAGASGDTQYF.

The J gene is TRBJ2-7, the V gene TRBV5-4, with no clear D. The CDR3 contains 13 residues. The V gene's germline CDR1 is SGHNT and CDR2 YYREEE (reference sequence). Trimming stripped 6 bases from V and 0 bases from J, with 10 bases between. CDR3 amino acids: CASNWQASYEQYF. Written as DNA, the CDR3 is TGTGCCAGCAATTGGCAGGCCTCCTACGAGCAGTACTTC.

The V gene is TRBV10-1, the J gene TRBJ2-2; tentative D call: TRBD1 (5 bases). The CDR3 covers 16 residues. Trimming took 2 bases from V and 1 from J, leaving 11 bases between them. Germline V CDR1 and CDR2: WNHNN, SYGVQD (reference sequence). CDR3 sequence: CASSEIPQGNTGELFF. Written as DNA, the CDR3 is TGCGCCAGCAGTGAGATACCCCAGGGGAACACCGGGGAGCTGTTTTTT.

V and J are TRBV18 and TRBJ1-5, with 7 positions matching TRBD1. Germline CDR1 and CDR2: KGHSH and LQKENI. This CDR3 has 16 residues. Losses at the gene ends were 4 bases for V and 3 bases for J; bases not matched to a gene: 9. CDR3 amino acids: CASSLAGTDNNQPQHF. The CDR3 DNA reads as TGTGCCAGCTCACTAGCCGGGACAGACAACAATCAGCCCCAGCATTTT.